Listed here are 26 T cell receptor beta chains from one sample, sequenced in a study of blood T cell repertoires in COVID-19. Measured with immunoSEQ multiplex PCR; TCRdb has only the in-frame clones, and not every one. The sample holds 150,000 to 200,000 clones, around 79% seen once. Input material: peripheral blood. The receptor set was obtained from a woman aged 65 to 85 with acute or convalescent COVID-19.

This chain joins TRBV30 and TRBJ2-7; perhaps TRBD2 as D (6 bases). This CDR3 has 14 residues. The V end was cut by 0 bases, the J end by 2 bases, with 11 bases between. The germline CDR1 and CDR2 sequences are GTSNPN and SVGIG (reference sequence). CDR3 nucleotide sequence: TGTGCCTGGAGTGTCTCTAGCGTGACCTACGAGCAGTACTTC. It yields the protein CAWSVSSVTYEQYF.

As DNA, the CDR3 is TGTGCCAGCAGCTTTGCCGGGACTAGCGTCTCCTACGAGCAGTACTTC. Protein sequence: CASSFAGTSVSYEQYF. The chain joins TRBV7-2 to TRBJ2-7, with 10 bases matching TRBD2. Germline assignment: CDR1 SGHTA and CDR2 FQGNSA. The CDR3 covers 16 residues. Losses at the gene ends were 3 bases for V and 0 bases for J; bases not matched to a gene: 5.

The table lists this clone with a few counts. The V gene is TRBV9, the J gene TRBJ2-1; 9 bases match TRBD2. Per the germline V gene, CDR1 is SGDLS and CDR2 is YYNGEE. Losses at the gene ends were 4 bases for V and 4 bases for J; bases not matched to a gene: 6. This CDR3 comprises 15 residues. The CDR3 sequence is CASSLRLAAYNEQFF. Here the CDR3 DNA reads TGTGCCAGCAGCCTTCGACTAGCGGCATACAATGAGCAGTTCTTC.

The rearrangement links TRBV3-1 (or the pseudogene TRBV3-2) to TRBJ2-5; perhaps TRBD2 as D (5 bases). V was shortened by 10 bases and J by 7 bases, with 16 bases between the two germline ends. Looked up from germline, CDR1 is LGHDT and CDR2 is YNNKEL (reference sequence). The CDR3 totals 12 residues. The CDR3 nucleotides are TGTGCCATCCGAGGGAGTTCGGGGACCCAGTACTTC. Protein sequence: CAIRGSSGTQYF.

The V and J genes are TRBV2 and TRBJ1-2; D is ambiguous. The V gene's germline CDR1 is SNHLY and CDR2 FYNNEI. This CDR3 is built from 16 residues. V lost 6 bases, J lost 2 bases, and 19 bases lay in between. CDR3: CASRSSFGRINYGYTF. The CDR3 bases are TGTGCCAGCAGATCCTCGTTCGGGAGGATCAACTATGGCTACACCTTC.

This clone has a handful of counts. V usage is TRBV6-6 and J usage is TRBJ1-1; TRBD1 aligns across 9 bases. Losses at the gene ends were 5 bases for V and 6 bases for J; bases not matched to a gene: 16. Per the germline V gene, CDR1 is MNHNY and CDR2 is SVGAGI (reference sequence). The CDR3 extends over 17 amino acids. The CDR3 nucleotides read TGTGCCAGCAGTCCGACAGGGGGGGACGGAGGAGCGGCTGAAGCTTTCTTT. Translated, it gives CASSPTGGDGGAAEAFF.

The rearrangement joins TRBV18 to TRBJ2-1; D unresolved. V was clipped by 6 bases and J by 4 bases, with 10 bases between them. This CDR3 has 13 residues. Germline V lookup: CDR1 KGHSH, CDR2 LQKENI. In nucleotides, the CDR3 is TGTGCCAGCTCCCGATTCGGGTACAATGAGCAGTTCTTC. This codes for CASSRFGYNEQFF. The whole variable domain, remainder taken from reference TRBV18 and TRBJ2-1, is NAGVMQNPRHLVRRRGQEARLRCSPMKGHSHVYWYRQLPEEGLKFMVYLQKENIIDESGMPKERFSAEFPKEGPSILRIQQVVRGDSAAYFCASSRFGYNEQFFGPGTRLTVL.

J is TRBJ2-4 and V is TRBV29-1; TRBD1 might be the D (6 bases). This CDR3 is 15 amino acids long. Germline CDR1 and CDR2: SQVTM and ANQGSEA. Trimming took off 4 bases at V and 2 bases at J, with 15 bases between the two ends. The CDR3 nucleotides are TGCAGCGTTGGAATTCCCCAGGGGTCCAAAAACATTCAGTACTTC. Protein sequence: CSVGIPQGSKNIQYF.

The chain combines TRBV7-2 with TRBJ1-2, with 10 nucleotides matching TRBD1. This CDR3 is built from 16 residues. CDR1 is SGHTA, CDR2 FQGNSA, per germline. Losses at the gene ends were 1 base for V and 2 bases for J; bases not matched to a gene: 4. CDR3 in amino acids: CASSLGQGQGNYGYTF. CDR3 in DNA: TGTGCCAGCAGCTTAGGGCAGGGACAGGGGAACTATGGCTACACCTTC. The complete variable domain, with remaining parts taken from reference TRBV7-2 and TRBJ1-2, reads GAGVSQSPSNKVTEKGKDVELRCDPISGHTALYWYRQSLGQGLEFLIYFQGNSAPDKSGLPSDRFSAERTGGSVSTLTIQRTQQEDSAVYLCASSLGQGQGNYGYTFGSGTRLTVV.

A single count supports this clone. Other nucleotide sequences in the sample specify the same CDR3. The chain uses TRBV27 and TRBJ2-7; weak D call: TRBD2 (7 bases). Trimming removed 2 bases from V and 1 base from J, with 12 bases in between. Germline V gives CDR1 MNHEY, CDR2 SMNVEV (reference sequence). CDR3 size: 15 residues. CDR3 residues: CASSLAGARSYEQYF. As DNA, the CDR3 is TGTGCCAGCAGTTTAGCGGGGGCTCGGTCCTACGAGCAGTACTTC.

The CDR3 loop is CASSDSVFESGGLDEQYF. The CDR3 bases are TGTGCCAGCAGTGACTCCGTGTTCGAGTCAGGGGGTCTCGACGAGCAGTACTTC. This chain joins TRBV6-4 and TRBJ2-7, with TRBD1 matching 7 bases. The CDR3 has 18 amino acids. Trimming at V came to 0 bases and at J to 5 bases, leaving 16 bases not matched to a gene. Germline CDR1 reads MRHNA; CDR2 reads SNTAGT.

V is TRBV4-1 and J is TRBJ2-2; possibly TRBD1 for D (5 bases). The CDR3 is 15 amino acids. The V gene lost 4 bases and the J gene lost 4 bases, with 13 bases spanning the gap. Looked up from germline, CDR1 is MGHRA and CDR2 is YSYEKL. CDR3 bases: TGCGCCAGCAGCCCGCAGGGATCGGGCACCGGGGAGCTGTTTTTT. This sequence encodes CASSPQGSGTGELFF.

This clone was counted a few times. The CDR3 loop reads CASSSLAGGRETQYF. CDR3 bases: TGTGCCAGCAGTTCACTAGCGGGAGGCCGAGAGACCCAGTACTTC. The J gene is TRBJ2-5, the V gene TRBV6-5; 12 bases fit TRBD2. V gave up 4 bases and J gave up 4 bases; unmatched junction bases: 4. This CDR3 region has 15 residues. Germline CDR1 is MNHEY and CDR2 is SVGAGI.

The CDR3 sequence: CASRLQGDSGELFF. The DNA of the CDR3 is TGCGCCAGCAGGTTACAGGGGGATTCCGGGGAGCTGTTTTTT. This rearrangement joins TRBV5-1 to TRBJ2-2; TRBD1 matches 8 bases. CDR3 size: 14 residues. V shed 5 bases and J 6 bases; nucleotides not matched to a gene: 6. Germline V gene lookup returns CDR1 SGHRS and CDR2 YFSETQ.

This chain uses TRBV5-6 with TRBJ2-1; TRBD2 might be the D (6 bases). CDR1 SGHDT and CDR2 YYEEEE come from the germline V gene. CDR3 size: 19 residues. Trimming shortened V by 4 bases and J by 4 bases, and 27 bases separated the two germline ends. The CDR3 region is CASSLTLSISLREYNEQFF. In DNA form, the CDR3 reads TGTGCCAGCAGCCTAACCTTATCCATCAGTCTCCGGGAGTACAATGAGCAGTTCTTC.

The DNA of the CDR3 is TGTGCCAGCAGATTACTAGCGGGGGGCACCGGGGAGCTGTTTTTT. This sequence encodes CASRLLAGGTGELFF. V gene TRBV3-1 (or the pseudogene TRBV3-2) combines with J gene TRBJ2-2; 12 bases are a match to TRBD2. V shed 6 bases and J 4 bases; nucleotides not matched to a gene: 3. CDR3 length: 15 amino acids. Germline values: CDR1 LGHDT, CDR2 YNNKEL (reference sequence).

The table lists this clone with a few counts. The V and J genes are TRBV24-1 and TRBJ2-4, with TRBD2 matching over 13 bases. The CDR3 is 20 amino acids. J was trimmed by 0 bases and V by 5 bases; bases with no gene match: 12. CDR1 and CDR2 from the germline V gene are KGHDR and SFDVKD. CDR3 nucleotides: TGTGCCACCAGTGGACTGAGACTAGCGGGAGGCGAAATAGCCAAAAACATTCAGTACTTC. Its protein is CATSGLRLAGGEIAKNIQYF.

The CDR3: CASSRSVGQKGPYEQYF. The CDR3 bases are TGTGCCAGCAGTAGGTCGGTCGGACAGAAGGGCCCCTACGAGCAGTACTTC. The V call is TRBV25-1, the J call TRBJ2-7; a possible D gene is TRBD1 (6 bases). The CDR3 has 17 residues. CDR1 and CDR2 from the germline V gene are MGHDK and SYGVNS. V lost 5 bases and J 2 bases, leaving 22 bases between the germline ends.

The V gene is TRBV9, the J gene TRBJ2-4, with 13 bases matching TRBD2. The CDR3 is made up of 17 amino acids. Trimming took 3 bases from V and 6 from J; bases not matched to a gene: 9. Per germline, CDR1 SGDLS and CDR2 YYNGEE. CDR3 in amino acids: CASSARTSGSGGNIQYF. Written as DNA, the CDR3 is TGTGCCAGCAGCGCACGGACTAGCGGGAGTGGTGGAAACATTCAGTACTTC. The full variable domain, its missing parts supplied by reference TRBV9 and TRBJ2-4, is DSGVTQTPKHLITATGQRVTLRCSPRSGDLSVYWYQQSLDQGLQFLIQYYNGEERAKGNILERFSAQQFPDLHSELNLSSLELGDSALYFCASSARTSGSGGNIQYFGAGTRLSVL.

This clone was counted a single time. A junction boundary mismatches the germline segment, possibly from a read error. The chain is built from TRBV2 and TRBJ2-7, with D possibly being TRBD2 (5 bases). The length of the CDR3 is 14 residues. Germline V gene data show CDR1 as SNHLY and CDR2 as FYNNEI. CDR3 protein: CANSDEGSLYEQYF. The CDR3 DNA sequence: TGTGCCAACAGTGACGAGGGAAGCCTCTACGAGCAGTACTTC.

J is TRBJ2-1 and V is TRBV2, with D maybe TRBD1 (6 bases). Trimming stripped 8 bases from V and 3 bases from J, with 14 bases between. The germline CDR1 and CDR2 sequences are SNHLY and FYNNEI. CDR3 length: 14 amino acids. The CDR3 spells CASAKSTGYNEQFF. As DNA, the CDR3 is TGTGCCAGCGCAAAGTCGACAGGCTACAATGAGCAGTTCTTC.

V and J are TRBV18 and TRBJ2-5, with D tentatively TRBD2 (5 bases). V was trimmed by 4 bases and J by 13 bases, leaving 19 bases between them. There are 13 residues in the CDR3. Germline loops: CDR1 KGHSH, CDR2 LQKENI. The DNA for the CDR3 is TGTGCCAGCTCACAGGGCTCGGACTCGAGTCCGTACTTC. It specifies CASSQGSDSSPYF.

V is TRBV9 and J is TRBJ2-1, with D possibly being TRBD2 (5 bases). Looked up from germline, CDR1 is SGDLS and CDR2 is YYNGEE. The length of the CDR3 is 15 residues. V lost 0 bases and J 4 bases, leaving 11 bases between the germline ends. DNA of the CDR3: TGTGCCAGCAGCGTAGGGTGGACTTCATACAATGAGCAGTTCTTC. It encodes CASSVGWTSYNEQFF.

For the CDR3, the DNA is TGTGCCAGCAGCTTAGATCGCCGGACAGATACGCAGTATTTT. Amino acid sequence: CASSLDRRTDTQYF. The chain has TRBV11-2 and TRBJ2-3; D unresolved. There are 14 residues in the CDR3. Germline V CDR1 and CDR2: SGHAT, FQNNGV. The V end lost 0 bases, the J end lost 3 bases, and 7 bases lay between the germline ends.

The chain carries TRBV30 and TRBJ1-1; D is possibly TRBD1 (5 bases). Germline V gene data show CDR1 as GTSNPN and CDR2 as SVGIG (reference sequence). V dropped 3 bases and J dropped 1 base, with 12 bases sitting between them. The CDR3 extends over 14 amino acids. The CDR3 loop reads CAWRTAQGNTEAFF. DNA of the CDR3: TGTGCCTGGAGAACGGCCCAGGGGAACACTGAAGCTTTCTTT.

The chain is built from TRBV19 and TRBJ2-4; 9 bases line up with TRBD1. The CDR3 has 16 residues. V lost 3 bases, J lost 1 base, and 4 bases stayed unmatched. CDR1 is LNHDA and CDR2 is SQIVND in the germline V gene (reference sequence). The CDR3 nucleotides are TGTGCCAGTAGTATGATGGGACAGGGCGCCAAAAACATTCAGTACTTC. Translation gives CASSMMGQGAKNIQYF. The full variable domain, completed using reference TRBV19 and TRBJ2-4, is DGGITQSPKYLFRKEGQNVTLSCEQNLNHDAMYWYRQDPGQGLRLIYYSQIVNDFQKGDIAEGYSVSREKKESFPLTVTSAQKNPTAFYLCASSMMGQGAKNIQYFGAGTRLSVL.